A single sample gave rise to the 14 T cell receptor beta chains below, sequenced in a study of blood T cells in healthy people across ages. Next came a second PCR, run for about 7 to 12 cycles, which used a sample-barcoded 5' primer along with a J-beta primer mix. Via MiXCR, TCRdb re-called the 5' RACE reads, giving one row per CDR3 protein. The repertoire holds over a million distinct CDR3 sequences, with around 25% as singletons. These data also formed part of another study, on T cells of mothers and their children.

Sample: blood. The receptors were sampled from a girl aged 2 to 9 in good health.

The gene calls are TRBV7-9 and TRBJ2-1; 7 bases fit TRBD2. V trimming: 5 bases; J trimming: 7 bases; junction bases outside the gene matches: 11. Per germline, CDR1 SEHNR and CDR2 FQNEAQ (reference sequence). The CDR3 loop spans 15 amino acids. This CDR3 reads CASSPRGTVLNEQFF. The CDR3 region has the DNA TGTGCCAGCAGCCCGCGGGGGACCGTCCTTAATGAGCAGTTCTTC.

CDR3 DNA: TGTGCCAGCAGCTTACTAACAGGGGCTGAAGCTTTCTTT. Translated, it gives CASSLLTGAEAFF. The rearrangement links TRBV7-2 to TRBJ1-1; 7 bases align to TRBD1. This CDR3 is built from 13 residues. V was clipped by 2 bases and J by 6 bases; unmatched bases: 3. Germline lookup yields CDR1 SGHTA and CDR2 FQGNSA.

CDR3 sequence reads: CASSFIWDSYEQYF. The CDR3 DNA reads as TGTGCCAGCAGTTTTATCTGGGACTCCTACGAGCAGTACTTC. The V call is TRBV28, the J call TRBJ2-7; no definite D call. V was cut by 3 bases and J by 0 bases, with 9 bases left in between. CDR1 is MDHEN and CDR2 is SYDVKM in the germline V gene. This CDR3 region has 14 residues.

The J gene is TRBJ2-1, the V gene TRBV6-2 or TRBV6-3; the D gene could be TRBD1 or TRBD2 (5 bases each). V was trimmed by 2 bases and J by 8 bases, leaving 16 bases between them. The CDR3 spans 15 residues. Germline assignment: CDR1 MNHEY and CDR2 SVGEGT. CDR3 loop: CASSYERAPRDEQFF. CDR3 in DNA: TGTGCCAGCAGTTACGAGAGGGCCCCCAGGGATGAGCAGTTCTTC.

The chain joins TRBV7-2 to TRBJ1-4, with D tentatively TRBD1 (6 bases). V was clipped by 5 bases and J by 7 bases, with 20 bases between them. CDR3 length: 16 amino acids. The germline gives CDR1 SGHTA, CDR2 FQGNSA. CDR3 protein: CASSPRRGARGEKLFF. As DNA, the CDR3 is TGTGCCAGCAGCCCCCGCCGGGGGGCGCGCGGTGAAAAACTGTTTTTT.

In its sample, this clonotype was seen many times. The rearrangement links TRBV3-1 to TRBJ2-5; D is undetermined. The J call may be incorrect, as the DNA end agrees better with TRBJ2-7. Germline V gene sequence: CDR1 LGHDT, CDR2 YNNKEL (reference sequence). CDR3 length: 12 residues. The DNA of the CDR3 is TGTGCCAGCAGCCAAGATCGCAACGAGCAGTACTTC. Its translation: CASSQDRNEQYF.

Only a few counts were recorded for this clonotype. The rearrangement links TRBV7-3 to TRBJ2-1; 9 nucleotides match TRBD2. The CDR3 length is 16 residues. J gave up 2 bases and V 4 bases, and 6 bases lay outside the gene matches. CDR1 is SGHTA, CDR2 FQGTGA, per germline. DNA of the CDR3: TGTGCCAGCAGCTCCCGCGGGAGGGTGGCCTACAATGAGCAGTTCTTC. Encoded protein: CASSSRGRVAYNEQFF.

A remark on this clonotype: As the CDR3 is not closed by the conserved phenylalanine or tryptophan, this likely results from a read error. The CDR3, as DNA: TGCAGTGCTAGAGATGCCTTGTCCGGGGCCGAGCAGTACCTC. Translation gives CSARDALSGAEQYL. The chain carries TRBV20-1 and TRBJ2-5, with D tentatively TRBD1 or TRBD2 (5 bases each). The better agreement between TRBJ2-7 and the DNA end casts doubt on the J call. The germline V gene has CDR1 DFQATT and CDR2 SNEGSKA (reference sequence). The CDR3 runs to 14 residues.

This chain uses TRBV2 with TRBJ2-3, with 12 bases that match TRBD2. After removal of 11 bases from V and 3 bases from J, the junction contained 12 bases not matched to a gene. CDR3 length equals 16 residues. The germline V gene has CDR1 SNHLY and CDR2 FYNNEI. CDR3 residues: CAGNGGLAGRTDTQYF. The CDR3 DNA sequence: TGTGCCGGAAATGGCGGACTAGCGGGACGGACAGATACGCAGTATTTT.

The gene calls are TRBV20-1 and TRBJ2-7; the D gene is possibly TRBD1 (5 bases). The V end lost 5 bases, the J end lost 5 bases, and 13 bases lay between the germline ends. CDR1 and CDR2 from the germline V gene are DFQATT and SNEGSKA (reference sequence). The CDR3 runs 12 residues. Here the CDR3 DNA reads TGCAGTGCTTCGGGCAGGGTGAACGAGCAGTACTTC. Protein product: CSASGRVNEQYF.

The chain recombines TRBV7-2 with TRBJ2-4, with D possibly being TRBD2 (6 bases). This CDR3 contains 13 residues. Germline V lookup: CDR1 SGHTA, CDR2 FQGNSA. Trimming removed 0 bases from V and 9 bases from J, with 9 bases in between. CDR3 nucleotide sequence: TGTGCCAGCAGCTTAGCGCTCGGGGGCATTCAGTACTTC. Translation gives CASSLALGGIQYF.

This rearrangement joins TRBV25-1 to TRBJ2-5; D is ambiguous. CDR1 MGHDK and CDR2 SYGVNS come from the germline V gene. This CDR3 contains 13 residues. Trimming cost V 5 bases and J 5 bases, with 12 bases left between them. Here the CDR3 reads CASSKADRETQYF. Here the CDR3 DNA reads TGTGCCAGCAGTAAGGCGGATCGGGAGACCCAGTACTTC.

The gene calls are TRBV6-5 and TRBJ1-3; D gene uncertain. Trimming shortened V by 7 bases and J by 0 bases, and 13 bases separated the two germline ends. The CDR3 sequence is 15 residues long. In germline, CDR1 is MNHEY, CDR2 SVGAGI. The CDR3 reads CASTPLGFSGNTIYF. The CDR3 nucleotides are TGTGCCAGCACCCCGTTGGGGTTCTCTGGAAACACCATATATTTT.

V usage is TRBV12-3 or TRBV12-4 and J usage is TRBJ2-3; the match to TRBD1 covers 10 bases. J lost 0 bases, V lost 5 bases, and 14 bases had no gene match. The length of the CDR3 is 19 residues. The DNA of the CDR3 is TGTGCCAGCAGTCGTCGACCGGGACAGGGGTTCCGTAGCACAGATACGCAGTATTTT. Amino acid sequence: CASSRRPGQGFRSTDTQYF.